Shown below are 30 T cell receptor beta chains from a single sample sequenced in a study of cytomegalovirus exposure and HLA in healthy donors. 60 Vbeta and 13 Jbeta primers were used in PCR. Some clones are missing from TCRdb's copy, which holds only in-frame ones; the method was immunoSEQ multiplex PCR. The sample includes 220,000 or so clones. The sample consisted of PBMCs. These receptors originate from a girl aged 2 to 10 in good health and CMV-seropositive.

This chain joins TRBV6-5 and TRBJ2-5, with 8 bases that match TRBD1. The CDR3 runs to 14 residues. Germline assignment: CDR1 MNHEY and CDR2 SVGAGI. V was pared by 5 bases and J by 3 bases, with 5 bases of the junction left unmatched. CDR3 in DNA: TGTGCCAGCAGTACCACGGACAGGGAAGAGACCCAGTACTTC. It yields the protein CASSTTDREETQYF.

The chain joins TRBV10-3 to TRBJ1-5; unclear D gene. CDR1 and CDR2 (germline): ENHRY, SYGVKD. The CDR3 runs to 18 residues. Trimming stripped 0 bases from V and 0 bases from J, with 15 bases between. CDR3 coding DNA: TGTGCCATCAGTGAGTCGACTCGGGGATCTAATAGCAATCAGCCCCAGCATTTT. The encoded protein is CAISESTRGSNSNQPQHF.

The V gene is TRBV7-9, the J gene TRBJ2-5; D is perhaps TRBD2 (5 bases). The CDR3 is 16 residues long. Germline assignment: CDR1 SEHNR and CDR2 FQNEAQ (reference sequence). Trimming took 5 bases from V and 3 from J, leaving 19 bases between them. CDR3 bases: TGTGCCAGCAGCCTTTTTGGCAGCGGAGTAAAAGAGACCCAGTACTTC. This sequence encodes CASSLFGSGVKETQYF.

The chain carries TRBV7-9 and TRBJ2-7; D may be TRBD1 (6 bases). Trimming took off 5 bases at V and 7 bases at J, with 21 bases between the two ends. This CDR3 spans 15 amino acids. Per germline, CDR1 SEHNR and CDR2 FQNEAQ (reference sequence). The CDR3 nucleotides read TGTGCCAGCAGCCCCCAAGGGGACACTACTAGGGAGCAGTACTTC. Translated: CASSPQGDTTREQYF.

The chain couples TRBV28 to TRBJ2-5; maybe TRBD2 (5 bases). Trimming took 4 bases from V and 5 from J, leaving 20 bases between them. The CDR3 totals 16 residues. Germline CDR1 reads MDHEN; CDR2 reads SYDVKM. The CDR3 coding sequence is TGTGCCAGCAGTTCCGGGGATTCTCCGGCCGGCGAGACCCAGTACTTC. It yields the protein CASSSGDSPAGETQYF.

The rearrangement uses TRBV10-1 and TRBJ2-2; no definite D call. The V end was cut by 8 bases, the J end by 7 bases, with 11 bases between. Germline values: CDR1 WNHNN, CDR2 SYGVQD (reference sequence). This CDR3 is 12 amino acids long. For the CDR3, the DNA is TGCGCCAGCGGTGTAATTCTCGGGGAGCTGTTTTTT. Its protein product is CASGVILGELFF.

In the case of this clone: Relative to the germline gene, one junction end is altered; a read error may explain this. J is TRBJ1-2 and V is TRBV15; possible D gene TRBD1, 5 bases. This CDR3 has 13 residues. Germline lookup yields CDR1 LNHNV and CDR2 YYDKDF (reference sequence). The CDR3 loop reads CATSPSGGTAGDF. The DNA for the CDR3 is TGTGCCACCAGCCCGTCCGGGGGGACGGCCGGGGACTTC.

V usage is TRBV7-6 and J usage is TRBJ2-2; maybe TRBD1 (6 bases). The CDR3 spans 13 residues. V was pared by 7 bases and J by 4 bases, with 10 bases between. Germline V CDR1 and CDR2: SGHVS, FNYEAQ. In nucleotides, the CDR3 is TGTGCCAGCACCACAGGGACCACCGGGGAGCTGTTTTTT. As protein: CASTTGTTGELFF.

As DNA, the CDR3 is TGTGCCAGCTCACCGTTCGATAAATCCTTTGGACAGGGGGACACTGAAGCTTTCTTT. It encodes CASSPFDKSFGQGDTEAFF. J is TRBJ1-1 and V is TRBV18; 10 bases are shared with TRBD1. V lost 3 bases and J lost 3; bases outside the gene matches: 16. CDR3 size: 19 residues. Germline V gene data show CDR1 as KGHSH and CDR2 as LQKENI.

This chain joins TRBV27 and TRBJ1-5, with 8 bases aligning to TRBD1. CDR1 is MNHEY, CDR2 SMNVEV, per germline (reference sequence). The junction had 8 bases not matched to a gene; V was cut back by 6 bases and J by 7 bases. The CDR3 loop spans 14 amino acids. The CDR3 sequence: CASSRGQGWQPQHF. The CDR3 bases are TGTGCCAGCAGCCGCGGACAGGGTTGGCAGCCCCAGCATTTT.

V and J are TRBV28 and TRBJ2-7; D is possibly TRBD1 (5 bases). Trimming removed 8 bases at V and 0 bases at J, with 17 bases between. This CDR3 is 15 amino acids long. CDR1 and CDR2 from the germline V gene are MDHEN and SYDVKM. The CDR3 DNA sequence: TGTGCCAGCCGATACTTCACAGGCAGCTCCTACGAGCAGTACTTC. Protein sequence: CASRYFTGSSYEQYF.

The chain joins TRBV18 to TRBJ2-7; D may be TRBD1 (6 bases). This CDR3 region has 15 residues. The ends were cut back, 6 bases at V and 3 bases at J, with 18 bases in the middle. Per germline, CDR1 KGHSH and CDR2 LQKENI. CDR3 protein: CASSLRGSLVYEQYF. The CDR3, as DNA: TGTGCCAGCTCCCTCAGGGGCTCCTTGGTCTACGAGCAGTACTTC.

This chain links TRBV19 with TRBJ2-7, with 9 nucleotides matching TRBD1. Germline V gene lookup returns CDR1 LNHDA and CDR2 SQIVND (reference sequence). The CDR3 runs 15 residues. Trimming cost V 4 bases and J 6 bases; bases outside gene matches: 10. CDR3 nucleotide sequence: TGTGCCAGTAGTAAACACAAAGGGACAGGGACCGAGCAGTACTTC. Amino acid sequence: CASSKHKGTGTEQYF.

This chain links TRBV5-1 with TRBJ1-1, with TRBD1 identical over 8 bases. V lost 4 bases, J lost 4 bases, and 9 bases stayed unmatched. The CDR3 runs to 15 residues. Germline-derived CDR1 and CDR2 are SGHRS and YFSETQ. CDR3 amino acids: CASSVSDRGRTEAFF. CDR3 nucleotides: TGCGCCAGCAGCGTAAGTGACAGGGGTCGCACTGAAGCTTTCTTT.

The gene calls are TRBV6-5 and TRBJ2-1; 8 bases are shared with TRBD1. This CDR3 contains 13 residues. V trimming: 2 bases; J trimming: 11 bases; junction bases outside the gene matches: 5. The germline gives CDR1 MNHEY, CDR2 SVGAGI. The CDR3 sequence is CASSYLQGAKQFF. DNA of the CDR3: TGTGCCAGCAGTTACCTCCAGGGGGCTAAGCAGTTCTTC.

This chain links TRBV6-1 with TRBJ1-1, with D possibly being TRBD1 (5 bases). V shed 6 bases and J shed 2 bases, with 13 bases lying between them. The CDR3 is 14 amino acids. The germline CDR1 and CDR2 sequences are MNHNS and SASEGT. This CDR3 reads CASRLGQANTEAFF. The CDR3 region has the DNA TGTGCCAGCAGGCTGGGGCAGGCAAACACTGAAGCTTTCTTT.

The genes are TRBV5-1 and TRBJ2-7; 10 nucleotides line up with TRBD1. This CDR3 spans 17 amino acids. Germline V gene lookup returns CDR1 SGHRS and CDR2 YFSETQ. V shed 0 bases and J 3 bases; nucleotides not matched to a gene: 9. CDR3 residues: CASSLVSAGQGHYEQYF. In nucleotides, the CDR3 is TGCGCCAGCAGCTTGGTCTCCGCGGGACAGGGGCACTACGAGCAGTACTTC.

The chain couples TRBV20-1 to TRBJ1-1; a possible D gene is TRBD1 (6 bases). From germline, CDR1 is DFQATT and CDR2 SNEGSKA (reference sequence). The germline V and J ends were trimmed by 2 bases and 11 bases, with 9 bases remaining between them. This CDR3 has 10 residues. CDR3 coding DNA: TGCAGTGCTAGATTGCAGGGGGCTTTCTTT. Protein sequence: CSARLQGAFF.

This chain joins TRBV2 and TRBJ1-2; no reliable D call. V dropped 6 bases and J dropped 11 bases, with 4 bases sitting between them. The CDR3 covers 8 residues. Per the germline V gene, CDR1 is SNHLY and CDR2 is FYNNEI. The CDR3 protein is CASRRYTF. Written as DNA, the CDR3 is TGTGCCAGCAGGCGATACACCTTC.

The rearrangement joins TRBV7-9 to TRBJ2-5; 7 nucleotides line up with TRBD1. This CDR3 is built from 14 residues. With 4 bases clipped from V and 2 bases from J, the junction kept 4 bases outside the gene matches. CDR1 is SEHNR, CDR2 FQNEAQ, per germline (reference sequence). Here the CDR3 reads CASSSTGVQETQYF. The CDR3 coding sequence is TGTGCCAGCAGCTCTACAGGGGTACAAGAGACCCAGTACTTC.

The V and J genes are TRBV29-1 and TRBJ2-3; a possible D gene is TRBD1 (5 bases). The CDR3 length is 14 residues. The V gene's germline CDR1 is SQVTM and CDR2 ANQGSEA. V lost 0 bases and J 3 bases, leaving 10 bases between the germline ends. The CDR3 sequence is CSVEEAGATDTQYF. In DNA, the CDR3 is TGCAGCGTTGAAGAGGCTGGGGCGACAGATACGCAGTATTTT.

The gene calls are TRBV5-1 and TRBJ1-4; D not resolved. Per the germline V gene, CDR1 is SGHRS and CDR2 is YFSETQ. V was cut by 2 bases and J by 0 bases, with 8 bases left in between. The CDR3 extends over 15 amino acids. The CDR3 is CASSFSGATNEKLFF. The CDR3 DNA sequence: TGCGCCAGCAGCTTCAGTGGAGCAACTAATGAAAAACTGTTTTTT.

The rearrangement links TRBV10-1 to TRBJ2-1, with 13 nucleotides matching TRBD2. Germline V gene lookup returns CDR1 WNHNN and CDR2 SYGVQD (reference sequence). The CDR3 totals 17 residues. With 7 bases clipped from V and 2 bases from J, the junction kept 8 bases outside the gene matches. In DNA form, the CDR3 reads TGCGCCAGCAACGGACTAGCGGGAGCCGGAACCTACAATGAGCAGTTCTTC. This translates into CASNGLAGAGTYNEQFF.

The rearrangement links TRBV4-2 to TRBJ2-1; a weak D match, TRBD2 (5 bases). The CDR3 totals 17 residues. V gave up 0 bases and J gave up 0 bases, with 12 bases separating them. Germline-derived CDR1 and CDR2 are LGHNA and YNFKEQ. This CDR3 is CASSQDSERTSYNEQFF. CDR3 in DNA: TGTGCCAGCAGCCAAGATTCAGAGCGGACCTCCTACAATGAGCAGTTCTTC.

The chain employs TRBV27 and TRBJ1-2; 9 bases align to TRBD1. Germline V gene lookup returns CDR1 MNHEY and CDR2 SMNVEV (reference sequence). The CDR3 length is 15 residues. V lost 5 bases, J lost 5 bases, and 9 bases stayed unmatched. CDR3 protein: CASSPAGTGMYGYTF. CDR3 coding DNA: TGTGCCAGCAGTCCGGCTGGGACAGGGATGTATGGCTACACCTTC.

V gene TRBV27 combines with J gene TRBJ2-3; 7 nucleotides match TRBD2. This CDR3 has 16 residues. Trimming cost V 6 bases and J 3 bases; bases outside gene matches: 12. CDR1 and CDR2 (germline): MNHEY, SMNVEV (reference sequence). In DNA form, the CDR3 reads TGTGCCAGCAGAGGAGGCGTCCTAGCGGTAACAGATACGCAGTATTTT. This sequence encodes CASRGGVLAVTDTQYF.

The chain carries TRBV18 and TRBJ2-7; no clear D. V lost 3 bases and J 1 base, leaving 13 bases between the germline ends. The CDR3 consists of 15 residues. Germline V gene sequence: CDR1 KGHSH, CDR2 LQKENI. The CDR3: CASSPIARNSYEQYF. Here the CDR3 DNA reads TGTGCCAGCTCACCCATTGCTAGGAATTCCTACGAGCAGTACTTC.

The chain carries TRBV27 and TRBJ2-1; D not certain. V was shortened by 0 bases and J by 4 bases, with 10 bases between the two germline ends. Germline values: CDR1 MNHEY, CDR2 SMNVEV (reference sequence). This CDR3 spans 15 amino acids. The CDR3 is CASSLSFQVYNEQFF. Here the CDR3 DNA reads TGTGCCAGCAGTTTATCATTCCAGGTTTACAATGAGCAGTTCTTC.

The chain links TRBV10-3 to TRBJ1-1; no definite D call. Germline V gene data show CDR1 as ENHRY and CDR2 as SYGVKD. The CDR3 runs 15 residues. The ends were cut back, 4 bases at V and 4 bases at J, with 16 bases in the middle. DNA for the CDR3: TGTGCCATCAGTGTTGGAGGGCCACGGAGCACTGAAGCTTTCTTT. It is translated as CAISVGGPRSTEAFF.

V usage is TRBV5-1 and J usage is TRBJ2-2; D is undetermined. The CDR3 loop spans 14 amino acids. The germline CDR1 and CDR2 sequences are SGHRS and YFSETQ. Trimming shortened V by 7 bases and J by 0 bases, and 10 bases separated the two germline ends. The CDR3 DNA reads TGCGCCAGCTCAATACTACCGAACACCGGGGAGCTGTTTTTT. Translation gives CASSILPNTGELFF.